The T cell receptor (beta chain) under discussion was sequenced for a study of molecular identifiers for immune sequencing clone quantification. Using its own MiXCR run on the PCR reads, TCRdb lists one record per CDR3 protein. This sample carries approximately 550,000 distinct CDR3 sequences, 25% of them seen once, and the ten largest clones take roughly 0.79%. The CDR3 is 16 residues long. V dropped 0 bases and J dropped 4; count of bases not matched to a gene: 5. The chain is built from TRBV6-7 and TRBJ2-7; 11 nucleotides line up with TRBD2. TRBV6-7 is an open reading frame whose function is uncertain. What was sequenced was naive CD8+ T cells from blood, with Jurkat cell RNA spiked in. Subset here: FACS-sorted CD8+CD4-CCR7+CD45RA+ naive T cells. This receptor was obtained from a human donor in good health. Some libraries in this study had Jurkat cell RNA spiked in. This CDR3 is CASSYSLAGGLYEQYF. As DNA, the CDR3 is TGTGCCAGCAGTTACTCGCTAGCGGGGGGCCTATACGAGCAGTACTTC.